This T cell receptor (beta chain) was profiled in a study of regulatory T cells in long-lasting Graves disease. Time point of the sample: newly diagnosed GD, antithyroid drugs for less than 3 months. Making the TCR library involved RNA that had been extracted from PBMCs. This clonotype was recorded many times. Through Arm-PCR of CDR3 regions and iRepertoire HTBI primers, TCR beta libraries were built. TCRdb processed the multiplex PCR reads anew with MiXCR; each CDR3 protein has one entry. The sample gives 450,000 to 650,000 distinct CDR3 sequences, 16% of which show up once; roughly 25% is in the top ten. The V and J ends lost 7 bases and 4 bases respectively, with 11 bases between them. The V gene's germline CDR1 is MNHNS and CDR2 SASEGT. The CDR3 is made up of 12 amino acids. These same data were also listed under a study on T cells in Graves' hyperthyroidism and ophthalmopathy.

The receptor comes from a woman aged 35 to 60 with Graves disease. Material: peripheral blood mononuclear cells (PBMCs), obtained at new diagnosis, from a patient treated with antithyroid drugs. The chain links TRBV6-1 to TRBJ2-7; D possibly corresponds to TRBD2 (5 bases). The DNA of the CDR3 is TGTGCCAGCACCGGAGGTCATTACGAGCAGTACTTC. Its protein product is CASTGGHYEQYF.